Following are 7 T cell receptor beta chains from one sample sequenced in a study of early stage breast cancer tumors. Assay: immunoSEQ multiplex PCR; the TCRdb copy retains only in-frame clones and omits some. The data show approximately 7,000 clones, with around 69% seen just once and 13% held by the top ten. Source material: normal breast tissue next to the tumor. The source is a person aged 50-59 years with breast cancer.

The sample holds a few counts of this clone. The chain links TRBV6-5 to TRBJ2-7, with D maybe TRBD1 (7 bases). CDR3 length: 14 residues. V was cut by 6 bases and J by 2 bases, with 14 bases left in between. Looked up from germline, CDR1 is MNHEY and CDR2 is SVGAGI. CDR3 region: CASRGQGGTYEQYF. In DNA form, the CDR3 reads TGTGCCAGCAGGGGGCAGGGGGGAACCTACGAGCAGTACTTC.

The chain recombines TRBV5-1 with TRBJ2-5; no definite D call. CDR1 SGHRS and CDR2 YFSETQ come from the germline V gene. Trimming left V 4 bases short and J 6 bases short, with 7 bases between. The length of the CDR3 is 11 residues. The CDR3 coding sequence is TGCGCCAGCAGCACGTTGCAGACCCAGTACTTC. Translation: CASSTLQTQYF.

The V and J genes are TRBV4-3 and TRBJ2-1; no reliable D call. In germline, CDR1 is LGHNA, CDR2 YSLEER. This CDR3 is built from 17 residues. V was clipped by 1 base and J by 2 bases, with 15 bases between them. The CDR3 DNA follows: TGCGCCAGCAGCCAAGTCCCCTTAACCTCGACCTACAATGAGCAGTTCTTC. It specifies CASSQVPLTSTYNEQFF.

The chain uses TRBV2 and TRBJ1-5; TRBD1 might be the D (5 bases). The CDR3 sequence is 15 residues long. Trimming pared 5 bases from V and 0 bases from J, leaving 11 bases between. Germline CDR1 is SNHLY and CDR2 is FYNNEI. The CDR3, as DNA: TGTGCCAGCAGTAAGACAGAAACTAGCAATCAGCCCCAGCATTTT. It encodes CASSKTETSNQPQHF.

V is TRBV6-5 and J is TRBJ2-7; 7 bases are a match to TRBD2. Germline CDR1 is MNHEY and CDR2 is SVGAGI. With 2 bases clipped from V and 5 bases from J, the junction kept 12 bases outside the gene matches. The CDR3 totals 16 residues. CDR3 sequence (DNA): TGTGCCAGCAGTTACACCGGGACTAATGTCGCCCACGAGCAGTACTTC. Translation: CASSYTGTNVAHEQYF.

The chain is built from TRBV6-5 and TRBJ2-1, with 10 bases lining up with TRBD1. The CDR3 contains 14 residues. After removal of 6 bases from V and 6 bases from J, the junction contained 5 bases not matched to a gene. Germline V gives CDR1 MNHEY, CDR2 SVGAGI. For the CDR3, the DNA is TGTGCCAGCAGGCCGGGACAGGGGTTCAATGAGCAGTTCTTC. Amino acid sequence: CASRPGQGFNEQFF.

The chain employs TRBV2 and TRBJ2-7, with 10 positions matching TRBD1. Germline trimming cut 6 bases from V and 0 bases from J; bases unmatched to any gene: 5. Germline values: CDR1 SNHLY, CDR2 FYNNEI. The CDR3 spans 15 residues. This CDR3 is CASRAGQGFSYEQYF. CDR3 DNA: TGTGCCAGCAGAGCGGGACAGGGGTTCTCCTACGAGCAGTACTTC.